One and the same sample provided the 10 T cell receptor beta chains below, sequenced in a study of T cells in Graves' hyperthyroidism and ophthalmopathy. There were TCR beta CDR3 regions amplified from RNA transcripts. HTBI primers drove first-round RT-PCR of the TCR CDR3. MiXCR, applied by TCRdb to the multiplex PCR reads, yields one record per CDR3 protein. The table records roughly 750,000 distinct CDR3 sequences, about 15% of them present only once. Sequenced material: blood. The origin of the receptors is a man between 18 and 35 years old with Graves' hyperthyroidism.

In its sample, this clonotype was seen many times. The gene calls are TRBV7-8 and TRBJ2-5; 8 bases are a match to TRBD1. The length of the CDR3 is 15 residues. CDR1 is SGHVS and CDR2 is FQNEAQ in the germline V gene. With 5 bases clipped from V and 2 bases from J, the junction kept 7 bases outside the gene matches. The CDR3 loop is CASSPRTGRQETQYF. In DNA, the CDR3 is TGTGCCAGCAGCCCTCGGACAGGGCGACAAGAGACCCAGTACTTC.

There are many counts of this clonotype. V usage is TRBV3-1 and J usage is TRBJ1-1, with D maybe TRBD1 (5 bases). V lost 10 bases and J 4 bases, leaving 19 bases between the germline ends. The CDR3 has 14 amino acids. Germline lookup yields CDR1 LGHDT and CDR2 YNNKEL (reference sequence). The CDR3 loop is CATKLGGGSTEAFF. DNA of the CDR3: TGTGCCACTAAGCTCGGGGGTGGAAGCACTGAAGCTTTCTTT.

Of note for this clonotype: A much larger clone lies one base from this, so it may be a read error. The V call is TRBV28, the J call TRBJ2-3, with 7 bases lining up with TRBD1. Germline CDR1 MDHEN, CDR2 SYDVKM. There are 17 residues in the CDR3. V lost 3 bases, J lost 4 bases, and 13 bases stayed unmatched. The CDR3 bases are TGTGCCAGCAGTTTCATGCAGAGACAGGGTGCCGCAGATACGCAGTATTTT. Its protein is CASSFMQRQGAADTQYF.

This rearrangement joins TRBV5-6 to TRBJ1-5, with no clear D. The germline V gene encodes CDR1 SGHDT and CDR2 YYEEEE. V lost 0 bases to trimming and J lost 4 bases, with 8 bases between them. The CDR3 loop spans 14 amino acids. As DNA, the CDR3 is TGTGCCAGCAGCTTGGGACCTCGGAATCAGCCCCAGCATTTT. This translates into CASSLGPRNQPQHF. Full variable domain (rest looked up from reference TRBV5-6 and TRBJ1-5): DAGVTQSPTHLIKTRGQQVTLRCSPKSGHDTVSWYQQALGQGPQFIFQYYEEEERQRGNFPDRFSGHQFPNYSSELNVNALLLGDSALYLCASSLGPRNQPQHFGDGTRLSIL.

The chain couples TRBV7-8 to TRBJ2-7; D is perhaps TRBD1 (5 bases). Per germline, CDR1 SGHVS and CDR2 FQNEAQ. Trimming removed 1 base at V and 3 bases at J, with 10 bases between. CDR3 length: 14 residues. CDR3: CASSLDDSFYEQYF. CDR3 DNA sequence: TGTGCCAGCAGCTTAGATGACAGCTTCTACGAGCAGTACTTC.

The gene calls are TRBV29-1 and TRBJ1-2; D unclear. The CDR3 length is 14 residues. The V end was cut by 6 bases, the J end by 0 bases, with 14 bases between. CDR1 is SQVTM and CDR2 is ANQGSEA in the germline V gene. The CDR3 loop reads CSVPKDTPNYGYTF. Written as DNA, the CDR3 is TGCAGCGTCCCTAAAGACACTCCTAACTATGGCTACACCTTC.

This clonotype was seen a single time. This chain joins TRBV5-8 and TRBJ1-3; 8 nucleotides line up with TRBD1. The trim removed 0 bases at V and 0 bases at J, leaving 2 bases unmatched. The germline CDR1 and CDR2 sequences are SGHTS and YDEGEE. CDR3 size: 16 residues. The CDR3 here is CASSLGDRSSGNTIYF. In DNA form, the CDR3 reads TGTGCCAGCAGCTTGGGGGACAGGAGCTCTGGAAACACCATATATTTT.

This clonotype was recorded many times. This chain joins TRBV2 and TRBJ1-2; no clear D. V shed 4 bases and J shed 2 bases, with 2 bases lying between them. There are 11 residues in the CDR3. Germline values: CDR1 SNHLY, CDR2 FYNNEI. The CDR3 DNA is TGTGCCAGCAGTGGCAACTATGGCTACACCTTC. This encodes CASSGNYGYTF.

This clonotype has more than one count but fewer than ten. The chain uses TRBV5-6 and TRBJ2-7, with 7 nucleotides matching TRBD2. The V gene's germline CDR1 is SGHDT and CDR2 YYEEEE. CDR3 length: 15 residues. J gave up 4 bases and V 2 bases, and 9 bases lay outside the gene matches. CDR3 region: CASSFDGGLVYEQYF. CDR3 sequence (DNA): TGTGCCAGCAGCTTTGACGGAGGACTAGTGTACGAGCAGTACTTC.

In this sample, this clonotype turned up a few times. The chain joins TRBV6-2 or TRBV6-3 to TRBJ2-7; D not resolved. The CDR3 has 12 residues. Trimming left V 2 bases short and J 6 bases short, with 8 bases between. CDR1 and CDR2 (germline): MNHEY, SVGEGT. The CDR3 DNA sequence: TGTGCCAGCAGTTACAGGACGGCCGAGCAGTACTTC. It specifies CASSYRTAEQYF.